This TCR beta chain is from a study of T cell responses to AZD1222 COVID-19 vaccine. Broader study findings: The donor group comprised mostly white British people and more females; the analysis possibly underestimated clonal diversity. Seropositive AZD1222 recipients at baseline numbered only five to seven. A rise in Spike-specific TCR breadth and depth followed two AZD1222 doses. Vaccine-related CD4 TCRs covered spike, predominating at 160-218 and 743-854.

Germline V gene lookup returns CDR1 SEHNR and CDR2 FQNEAQ (reference sequence). V shed 5 bases and J 1 base; nucleotides not matched to a gene: 14. The CDR3 is 18 amino acids. In regard to this clone: Its target is unknown.

The data were produced by immunoSEQ multiplex PCR, yet TCRdb's version contains in-frame clones alone and is incomplete. Of about 97,000 clones listed, around 89% were seen once; the top ten hold 7.5%. This TCR came from an adult in good health. The sequencing here drew on peripheral blood, taken on day 0 of AZD1222 vaccination. The J gene is TRBJ2-7, the V gene TRBV7-9, with 10 bases identical to TRBD2. The CDR3 sequence: CASSPRSSGGPISYEQYF. The CDR3 DNA reads TGTGCCAGCAGCCCCCGGTCTAGCGGGGGCCCAATTTCCTACGAGCAGTACTTC. Combining the CDR3 with reference TRBV7-9 and TRBJ2-7 gives the whole variable domain DTGVSQNPRHKITKRGQNVTFRCDPISEHNRLYWYRQTLGQGPEFLTYFQNEAQLEKSRLLSDRFSAERPKGSFSTLEIQRTEQGDSAMYLCASSPRSSGGPISYEQYFGPGTRLTVT.